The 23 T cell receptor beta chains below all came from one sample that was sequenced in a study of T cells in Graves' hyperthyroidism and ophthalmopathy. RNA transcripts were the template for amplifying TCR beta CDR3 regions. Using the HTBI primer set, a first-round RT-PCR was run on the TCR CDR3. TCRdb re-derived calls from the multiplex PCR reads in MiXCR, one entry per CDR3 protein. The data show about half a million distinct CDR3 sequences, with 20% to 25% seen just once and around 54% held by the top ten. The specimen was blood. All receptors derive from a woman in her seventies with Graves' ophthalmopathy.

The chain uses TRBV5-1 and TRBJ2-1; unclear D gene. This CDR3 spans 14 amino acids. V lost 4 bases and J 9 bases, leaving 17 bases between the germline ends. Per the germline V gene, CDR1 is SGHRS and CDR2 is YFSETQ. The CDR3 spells CASSPRGGATEQFF. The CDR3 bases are TGCGCCAGCAGCCCAAGAGGTGGAGCGACTGAGCAGTTCTTC.

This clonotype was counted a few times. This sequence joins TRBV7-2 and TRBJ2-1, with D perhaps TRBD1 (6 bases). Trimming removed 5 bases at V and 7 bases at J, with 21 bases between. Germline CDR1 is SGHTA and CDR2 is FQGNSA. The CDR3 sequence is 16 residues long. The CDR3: CASSPQRTVYGNEQFF. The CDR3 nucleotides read TGTGCCAGCAGCCCCCAGCGGACAGTTTACGGGAATGAGCAGTTCTTC.

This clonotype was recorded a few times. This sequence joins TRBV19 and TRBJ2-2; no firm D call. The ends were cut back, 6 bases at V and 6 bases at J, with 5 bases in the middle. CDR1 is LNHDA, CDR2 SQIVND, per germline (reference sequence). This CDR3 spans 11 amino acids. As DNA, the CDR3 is TGTGCCAGTAGATCGGCCGGGGAGCTGTTTTTT. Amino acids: CASRSAGELFF.

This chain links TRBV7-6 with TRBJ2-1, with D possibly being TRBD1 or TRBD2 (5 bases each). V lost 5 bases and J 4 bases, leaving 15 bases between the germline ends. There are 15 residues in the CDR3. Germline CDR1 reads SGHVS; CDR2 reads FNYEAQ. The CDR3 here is CASSSFPGRYNEQFF. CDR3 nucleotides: TGTGCCAGCAGCAGCTTCCCGGGGCGATACAATGAGCAGTTCTTC.

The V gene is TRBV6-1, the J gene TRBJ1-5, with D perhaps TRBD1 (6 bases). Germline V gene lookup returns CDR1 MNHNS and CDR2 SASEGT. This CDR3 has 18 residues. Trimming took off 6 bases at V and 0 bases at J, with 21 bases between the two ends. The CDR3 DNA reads TGTGCCAGCAGCTCCCGTTATGCCGGGACACATAGCAATCAGCCCCAGCATTTT. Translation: CASSSRYAGTHSNQPQHF.

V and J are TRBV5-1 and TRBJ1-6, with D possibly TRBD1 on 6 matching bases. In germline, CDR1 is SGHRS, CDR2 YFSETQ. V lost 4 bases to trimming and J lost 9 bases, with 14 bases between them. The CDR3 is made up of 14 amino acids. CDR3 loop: CASSPDRTSSPLHF. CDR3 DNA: TGCGCCAGCAGCCCGGACAGAACAAGTTCACCCCTCCACTTT.

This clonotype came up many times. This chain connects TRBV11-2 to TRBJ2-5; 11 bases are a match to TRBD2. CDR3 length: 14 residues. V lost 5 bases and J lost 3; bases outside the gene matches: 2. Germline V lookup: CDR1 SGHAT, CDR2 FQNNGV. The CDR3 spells CASSVGLAEETQYF. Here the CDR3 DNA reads TGTGCCAGCAGCGTGGGACTAGCGGAAGAGACCCAGTACTTC.

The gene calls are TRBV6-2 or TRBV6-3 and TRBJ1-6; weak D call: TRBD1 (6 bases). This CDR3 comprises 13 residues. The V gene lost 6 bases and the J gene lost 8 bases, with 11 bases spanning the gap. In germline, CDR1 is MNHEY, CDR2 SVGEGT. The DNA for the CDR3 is TGTGCCAGCAGGCGGGGGGCGGATTCACCCCTCCACTTT. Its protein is CASRRGADSPLHF.

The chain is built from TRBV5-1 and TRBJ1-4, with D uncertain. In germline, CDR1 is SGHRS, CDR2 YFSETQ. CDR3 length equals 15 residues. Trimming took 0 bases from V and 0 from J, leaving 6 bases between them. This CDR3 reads CASSLAPPTNEKLFF. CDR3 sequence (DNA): TGCGCCAGCAGCTTGGCTCCTCCAACTAATGAAAAACTGTTTTTT.

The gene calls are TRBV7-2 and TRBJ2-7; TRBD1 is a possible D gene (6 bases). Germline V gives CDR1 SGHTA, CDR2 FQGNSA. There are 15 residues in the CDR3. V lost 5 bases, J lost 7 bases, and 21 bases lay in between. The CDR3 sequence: CASSPRGAQTREQYF. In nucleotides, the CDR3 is TGTGCCAGCAGCCCCAGGGGAGCCCAGACGCGGGAGCAGTACTTC.

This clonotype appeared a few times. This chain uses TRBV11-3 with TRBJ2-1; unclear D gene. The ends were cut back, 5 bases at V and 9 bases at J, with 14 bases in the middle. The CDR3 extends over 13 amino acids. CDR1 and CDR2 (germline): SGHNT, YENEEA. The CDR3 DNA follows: TGTGCCAGCAGCCCCCAGGAGTTGGGTGAGCAGTTCTTC. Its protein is CASSPQELGEQFF.

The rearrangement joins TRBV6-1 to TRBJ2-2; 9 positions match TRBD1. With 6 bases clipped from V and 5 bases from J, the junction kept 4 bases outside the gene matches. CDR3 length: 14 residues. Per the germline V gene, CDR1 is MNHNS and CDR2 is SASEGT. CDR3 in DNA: TGTGCCAGCAGACAGGGGGCGGGGACCGGGGAGCTGTTTTTT. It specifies CASRQGAGTGELFF.

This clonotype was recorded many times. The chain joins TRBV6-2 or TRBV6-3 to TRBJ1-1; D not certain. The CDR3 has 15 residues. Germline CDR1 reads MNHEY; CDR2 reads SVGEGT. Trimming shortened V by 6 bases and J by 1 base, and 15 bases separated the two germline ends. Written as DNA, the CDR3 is TGTGCCAGCAGAGGTGAGTCCCTGGAGAACACTGAAGCTTTCTTT. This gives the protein CASRGESLENTEAFF.

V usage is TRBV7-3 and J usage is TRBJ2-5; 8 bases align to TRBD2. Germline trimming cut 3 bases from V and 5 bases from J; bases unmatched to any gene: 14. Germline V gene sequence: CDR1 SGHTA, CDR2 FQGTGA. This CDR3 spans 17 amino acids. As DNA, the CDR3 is TGTGCCAGCAGCTTGCTCGGACTAGCAGGACAGACGGAGACCCAGTACTTC. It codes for CASSLLGLAGQTETQYF. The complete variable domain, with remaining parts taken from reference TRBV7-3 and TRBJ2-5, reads GAGVSQTPSNKVTEKGKYVELRCDPISGHTALYWYRQSLGQGPEFLIYFQGTGAADDSGLPNDRFFAVRPEGSVSTLKIQRTERGDSAVYLCASSLLGLAGQTETQYFGPGTRLLVL.

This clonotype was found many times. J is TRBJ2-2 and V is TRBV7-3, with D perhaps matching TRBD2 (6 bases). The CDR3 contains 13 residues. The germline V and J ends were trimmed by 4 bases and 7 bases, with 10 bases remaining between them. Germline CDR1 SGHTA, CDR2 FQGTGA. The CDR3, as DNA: TGTGCCAGCAGCTCCGGGGGATACGGGGAGCTGTTTTTT. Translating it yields CASSSGGYGELFF.

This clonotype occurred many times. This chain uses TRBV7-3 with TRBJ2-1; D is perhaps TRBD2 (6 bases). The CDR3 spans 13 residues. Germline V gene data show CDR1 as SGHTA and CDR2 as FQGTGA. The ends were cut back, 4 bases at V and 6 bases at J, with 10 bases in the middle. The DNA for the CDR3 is TGTGCCAGCAGCTCCGGGGGAGGCAATGAGCAGTTCTTC. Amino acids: CASSSGGGNEQFF.

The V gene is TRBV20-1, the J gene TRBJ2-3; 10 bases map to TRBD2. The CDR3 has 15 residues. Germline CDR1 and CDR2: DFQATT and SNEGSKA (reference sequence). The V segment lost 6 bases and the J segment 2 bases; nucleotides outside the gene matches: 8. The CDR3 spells CSAQAGGFDTDTQYF. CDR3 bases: TGCAGTGCCCAAGCGGGAGGGTTCGACACAGATACGCAGTATTTT.

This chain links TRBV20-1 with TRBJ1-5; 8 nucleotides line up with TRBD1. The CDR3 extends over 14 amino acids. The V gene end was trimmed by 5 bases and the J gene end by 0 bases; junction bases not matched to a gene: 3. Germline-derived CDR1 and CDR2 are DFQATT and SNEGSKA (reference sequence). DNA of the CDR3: TGCAGTGCTGGGGACAGGCTTAGCAATCAGCCCCAGCATTTT. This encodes CSAGDRLSNQPQHF.

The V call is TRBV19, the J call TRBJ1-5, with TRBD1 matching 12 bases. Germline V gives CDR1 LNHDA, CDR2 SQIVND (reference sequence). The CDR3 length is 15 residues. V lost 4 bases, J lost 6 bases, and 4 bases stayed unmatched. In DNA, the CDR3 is TGTGCCAGTAGTAGGGACAGGGGGCATCGTCAGCCCCAGCATTTT. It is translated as CASSRDRGHRQPQHF.

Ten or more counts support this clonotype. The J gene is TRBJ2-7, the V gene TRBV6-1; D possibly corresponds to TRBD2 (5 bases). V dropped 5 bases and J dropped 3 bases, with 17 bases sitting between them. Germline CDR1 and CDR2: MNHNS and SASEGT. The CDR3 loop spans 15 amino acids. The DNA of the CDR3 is TGTGCCAGCAGTACGGGCGGGTACGGTGGCTACGAGCAGTACTTC. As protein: CASSTGGYGGYEQYF.

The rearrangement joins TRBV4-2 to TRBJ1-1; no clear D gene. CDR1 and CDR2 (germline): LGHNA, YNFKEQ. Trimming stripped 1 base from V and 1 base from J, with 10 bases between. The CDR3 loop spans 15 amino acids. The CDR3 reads CASSQGGRQNTEAFF. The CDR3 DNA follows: TGTGCCAGCAGCCAAGGGGGTCGTCAGAACACTGAAGCTTTCTTT.

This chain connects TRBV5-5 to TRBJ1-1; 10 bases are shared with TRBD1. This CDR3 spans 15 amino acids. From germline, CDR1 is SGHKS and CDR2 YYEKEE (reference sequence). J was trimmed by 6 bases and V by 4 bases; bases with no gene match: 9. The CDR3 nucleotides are TGTGCCAGCAGCGTACCGGGACAGGGGCTTTCTGAAGCTTTCTTT. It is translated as CASSVPGQGLSEAFF.

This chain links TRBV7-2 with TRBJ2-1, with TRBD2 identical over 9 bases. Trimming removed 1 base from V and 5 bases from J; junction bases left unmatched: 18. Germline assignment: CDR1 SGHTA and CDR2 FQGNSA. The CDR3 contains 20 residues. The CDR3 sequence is CASSLVGSQVLAGIHNEQFF. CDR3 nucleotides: TGTGCCAGCAGCTTAGTGGGGTCTCAGGTGCTAGCGGGGATTCACAATGAGCAGTTCTTC. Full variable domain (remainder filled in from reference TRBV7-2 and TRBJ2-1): GAGVSQSPSNKVTEKGKDVELRCDPISGHTALYWYRQSLGQGLEFLIYFQGNSAPDKSGLPSDRFSAERTGGSVSTLTIQRTQQEDSAVYLCASSLVGSQVLAGIHNEQFFGPGTRLTVL.